Reported below is one T cell receptor beta chain. These data originate in a study of blood T cell repertoires in COVID-19. About the research overall: The origin of the acute and convalescent COVID-19 samples was the United States, Italy and Spain. The cDNA or gDNA used as material had been derived from T cells, B-cell-depleted T cells, or PBMCs.

This table comes from immunoSEQ multiplex PCR, and its TCRdb copy is limited to in-frame clones, with some not included. The sample has about 440,000 clones, around 88% seen once. Sequencing was done on a sample of peripheral blood. This TCR was recovered from a woman in her 30s with acute or convalescent COVID-19.

The CDR3 DNA reads as TGTGCCTGGAGTTCTTTTTACGAGCAGTACTTC. Amino acid sequence: CAWSSFYEQYF. This sequence joins TRBV30 and TRBJ2-7; D unclear. V gave up 2 bases and J gave up 4 bases, with 6 bases separating them. CDR1 is GTSNPN, CDR2 SVGIG, per germline (reference sequence). CDR3 size: 11 residues.